This T cell receptor (beta chain) was sequenced during a study of vaccination effects on CD4 cells after COVID-19. Study overall: Vaccination followed sampling of two convalescent patients by 16 days and one week respectively.

Culture lasted roughly 9 days before CD4+ T cell isolation. The person was diagnosed with PCR-confirmed SARS-CoV-2 infection between March and December 2020. Replacing half the medium with IL-2 medium was done on days 3 and 7. Germline V gene data show CDR1 as MRHNA and CDR2 as SNTAGT. The length of the CDR3 is 15 residues. Losses at the gene ends were 4 bases for V and 2 bases for J; bases not matched to a gene: 3. Broader study findings: Long after vaccination, the clones induced by infection and by vaccine shrank markedly in size.

The repertoire was sequenced with immunoSEQ multiplex PCR; TCRdb's copy has only in-frame clones and lacks some. The table shows 45,000 or so clones, with about 70% occurring only once. Many counts were recorded for this clone. What it binds is not known. The origin of this receptor is a human donor who had a prior SARS-CoV-2 infection. The chain joins TRBV6-4 to TRBJ2-3; TRBD2 matches at 10 bases. Sequenced material: CD4+ T cells from PBMCs cultured without peptide, taken before COVID-19 vaccination. The CDR3 here is CASSVAGGATDTQYF. DNA of the CDR3: TGTGCCAGCAGTGTAGCGGGAGGCGCCACAGATACGCAGTATTTT.